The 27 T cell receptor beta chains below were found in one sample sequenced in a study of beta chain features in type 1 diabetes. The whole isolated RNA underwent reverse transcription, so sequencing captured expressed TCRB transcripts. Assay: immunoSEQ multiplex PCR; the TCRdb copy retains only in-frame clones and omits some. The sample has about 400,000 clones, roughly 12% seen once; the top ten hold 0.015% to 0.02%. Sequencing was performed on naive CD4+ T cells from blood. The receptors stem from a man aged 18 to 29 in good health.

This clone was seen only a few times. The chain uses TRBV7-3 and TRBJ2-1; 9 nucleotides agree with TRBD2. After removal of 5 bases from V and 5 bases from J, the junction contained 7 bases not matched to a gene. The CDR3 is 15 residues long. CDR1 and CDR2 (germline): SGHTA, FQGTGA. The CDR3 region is CASSATSGLNNEQFF. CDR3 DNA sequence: TGTGCCAGCAGCGCGACTAGCGGACTGAACAATGAGCAGTTCTTC.

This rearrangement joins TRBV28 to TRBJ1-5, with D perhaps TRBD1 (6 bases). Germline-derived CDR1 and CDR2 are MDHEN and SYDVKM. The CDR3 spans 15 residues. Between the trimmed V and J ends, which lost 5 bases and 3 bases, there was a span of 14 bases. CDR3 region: CASSEQGRANQPQHF. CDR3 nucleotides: TGTGCCAGCAGTGAACAGGGAAGGGCCAATCAGCCCCAGCATTTT.

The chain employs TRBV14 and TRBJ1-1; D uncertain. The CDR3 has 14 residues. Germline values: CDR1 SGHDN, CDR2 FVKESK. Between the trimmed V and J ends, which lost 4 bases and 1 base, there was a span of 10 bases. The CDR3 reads CASSRLTQNTEAFF. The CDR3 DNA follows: TGTGCCAGCAGCCGGCTGACACAGAACACTGAAGCTTTCTTT.

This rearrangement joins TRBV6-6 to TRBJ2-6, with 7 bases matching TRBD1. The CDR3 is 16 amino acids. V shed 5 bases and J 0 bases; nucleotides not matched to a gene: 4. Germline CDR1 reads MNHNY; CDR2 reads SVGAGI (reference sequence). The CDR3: CASSKRQGSGANVLTF. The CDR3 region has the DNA TGTGCCAGCAGTAAACGACAGGGCTCTGGGGCCAACGTCCTGACTTTC.

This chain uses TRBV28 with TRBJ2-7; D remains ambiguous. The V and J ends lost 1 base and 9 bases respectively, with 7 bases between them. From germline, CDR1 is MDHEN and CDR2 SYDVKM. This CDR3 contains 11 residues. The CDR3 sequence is CASSLSTPQYF. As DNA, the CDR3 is TGTGCCAGCAGTTTATCTACGCCGCAGTACTTC.

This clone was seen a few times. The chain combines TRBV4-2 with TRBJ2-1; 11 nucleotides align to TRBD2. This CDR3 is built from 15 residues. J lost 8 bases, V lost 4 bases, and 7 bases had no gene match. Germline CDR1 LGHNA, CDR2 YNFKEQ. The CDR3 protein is CASSPVAGGPHEQFF. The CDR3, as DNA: TGTGCCAGCAGCCCCGTAGCGGGAGGGCCGCATGAGCAGTTCTTC.

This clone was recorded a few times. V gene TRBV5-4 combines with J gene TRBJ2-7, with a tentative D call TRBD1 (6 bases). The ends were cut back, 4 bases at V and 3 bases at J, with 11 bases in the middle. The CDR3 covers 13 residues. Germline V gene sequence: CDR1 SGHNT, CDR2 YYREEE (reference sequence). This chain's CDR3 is CASSTGQFYEQYF. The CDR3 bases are TGTGCCAGCAGCACCGGACAGTTCTACGAGCAGTACTTC.

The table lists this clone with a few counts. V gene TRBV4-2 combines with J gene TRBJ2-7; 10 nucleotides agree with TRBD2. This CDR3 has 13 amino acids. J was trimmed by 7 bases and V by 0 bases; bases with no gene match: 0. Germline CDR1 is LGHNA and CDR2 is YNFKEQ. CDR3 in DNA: TGTGCCAGCAGCCAAGAACTAGCGGGAGAGCAGTACTTC. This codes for CASSQELAGEQYF.

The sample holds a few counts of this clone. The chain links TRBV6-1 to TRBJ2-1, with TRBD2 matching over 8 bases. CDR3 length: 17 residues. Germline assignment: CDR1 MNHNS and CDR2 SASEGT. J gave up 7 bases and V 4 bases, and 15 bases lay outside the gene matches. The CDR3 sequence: CASSGRTSTLNRNEQFF. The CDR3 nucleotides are TGTGCCAGCAGTGGACGGACTAGCACGTTAAACAGGAATGAGCAGTTCTTC.

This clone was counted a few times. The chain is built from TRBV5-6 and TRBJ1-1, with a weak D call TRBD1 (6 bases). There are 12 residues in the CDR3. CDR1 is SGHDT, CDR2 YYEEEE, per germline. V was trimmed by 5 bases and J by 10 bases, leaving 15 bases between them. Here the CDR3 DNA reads TGTGCCAGCAGTGACAGGACCTTGGGAGCTTTCTTT. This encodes CASSDRTLGAFF. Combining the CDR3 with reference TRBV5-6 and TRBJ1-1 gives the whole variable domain DAGVTQSPTHLIKTRGQQVTLRCSPKSGHDTVSWYQQALGQGPQFIFQYYEEEERQRGNFPDRFSGHQFPNYSSELNVNALLLGDSALYLCASSDRTLGAFFGQGTRLTVV.

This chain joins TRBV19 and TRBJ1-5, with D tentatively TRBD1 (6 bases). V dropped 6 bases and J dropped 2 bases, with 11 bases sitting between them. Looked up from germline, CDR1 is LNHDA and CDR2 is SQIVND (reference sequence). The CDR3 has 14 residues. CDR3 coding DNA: TGTGCCAGTAGAACAGGGATCGGCAATCAGCCCCAGCATTTT. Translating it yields CASRTGIGNQPQHF.

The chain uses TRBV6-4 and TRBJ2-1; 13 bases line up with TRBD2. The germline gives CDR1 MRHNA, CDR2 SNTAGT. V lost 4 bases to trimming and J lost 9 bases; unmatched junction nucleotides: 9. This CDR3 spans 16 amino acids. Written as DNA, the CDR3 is TGTGCCAGCAGTGTCCGGACTAGCGGGAGTCGTAGTGAGCAGTTCTTC. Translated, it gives CASSVRTSGSRSEQFF.

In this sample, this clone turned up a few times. Written as DNA, the CDR3 is TGTGCCTGGAGTGCAGGGGGCCGTAGCAATCAGCCCCAGCATTTT. Protein sequence: CAWSAGGRSNQPQHF. The chain employs TRBV30 and TRBJ1-5, with TRBD1 matching 8 bases. V shed 1 base, J shed 0 bases, and the junction held 2 bases outside the gene matches. The CDR3 runs 15 residues. Germline V gene sequence: CDR1 GTSNPN, CDR2 SVGIG (reference sequence). The whole variable domain, remainder taken from reference TRBV30 and TRBJ1-5, is SQTIHQWPATLVQPVGSPLSLECTVEGTSNPNLYWYRQAAGRGLQLLFYSVGIGQISSEVPQNLSASRPQDRQFILSSKKLLLSDSGFYLCAWSAGGRSNQPQHFGDGTRLSIL.

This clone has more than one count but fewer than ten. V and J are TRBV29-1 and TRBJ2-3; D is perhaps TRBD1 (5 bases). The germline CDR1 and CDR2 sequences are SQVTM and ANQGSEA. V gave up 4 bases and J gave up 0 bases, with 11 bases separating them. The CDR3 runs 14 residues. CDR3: CSVGGQTSTDTQYF. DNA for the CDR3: TGCAGCGTTGGGGGCCAAACAAGCACAGATACGCAGTATTTT.

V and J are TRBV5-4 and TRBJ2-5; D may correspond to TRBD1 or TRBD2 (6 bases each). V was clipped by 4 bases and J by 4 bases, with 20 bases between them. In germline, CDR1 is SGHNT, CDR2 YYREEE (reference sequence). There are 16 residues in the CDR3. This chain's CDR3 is CASSLGAGWDRETQYF. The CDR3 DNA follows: TGTGCCAGCAGCCTGGGGGCGGGATGGGATCGAGAGACCCAGTACTTC.

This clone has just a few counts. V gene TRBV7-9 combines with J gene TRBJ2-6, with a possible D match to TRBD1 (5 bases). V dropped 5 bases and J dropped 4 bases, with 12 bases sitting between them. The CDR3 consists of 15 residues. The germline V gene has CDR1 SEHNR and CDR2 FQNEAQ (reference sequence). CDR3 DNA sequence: TGTGCCAGCAGCCCCAGGGTGGGGGGGGCCAACGTCCTGACTTTC. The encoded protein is CASSPRVGGANVLTF.

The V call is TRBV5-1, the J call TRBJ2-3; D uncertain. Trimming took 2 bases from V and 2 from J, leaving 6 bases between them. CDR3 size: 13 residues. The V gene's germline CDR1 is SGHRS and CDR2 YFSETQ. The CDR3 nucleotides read TGCGCCAGCAGCTTATCCCACACAGATACGCAGTATTTT. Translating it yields CASSLSHTDTQYF.

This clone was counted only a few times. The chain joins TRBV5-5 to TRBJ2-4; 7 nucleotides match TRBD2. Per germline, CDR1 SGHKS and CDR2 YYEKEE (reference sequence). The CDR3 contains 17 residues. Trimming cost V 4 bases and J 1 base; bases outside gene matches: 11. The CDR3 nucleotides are TGTGCCAGCAGCACCTGGGGAGGGCCGTTCGCCAAAAACATTCAGTACTTC. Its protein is CASSTWGGPFAKNIQYF.

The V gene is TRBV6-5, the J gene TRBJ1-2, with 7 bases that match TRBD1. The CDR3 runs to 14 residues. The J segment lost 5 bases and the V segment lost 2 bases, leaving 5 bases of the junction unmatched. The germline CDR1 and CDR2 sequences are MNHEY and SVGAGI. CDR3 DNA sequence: TGTGCCAGCAGTTACGAGCGACAGGGATATGGCTACACCTTC. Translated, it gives CASSYERQGYGYTF.

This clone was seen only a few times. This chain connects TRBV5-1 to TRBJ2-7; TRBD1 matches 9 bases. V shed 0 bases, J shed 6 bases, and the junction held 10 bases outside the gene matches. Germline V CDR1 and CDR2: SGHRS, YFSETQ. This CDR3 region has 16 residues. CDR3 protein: CASSLAFGQGTGEQYF. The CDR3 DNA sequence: TGCGCCAGCAGCTTGGCTTTCGGACAGGGGACGGGCGAGCAGTACTTC.

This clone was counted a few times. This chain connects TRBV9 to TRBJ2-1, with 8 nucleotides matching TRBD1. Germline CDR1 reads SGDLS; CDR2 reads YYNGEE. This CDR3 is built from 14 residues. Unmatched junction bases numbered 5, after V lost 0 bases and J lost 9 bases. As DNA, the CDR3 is TGTGCCAGCAGCGTAGACAGGGGGGCCATTGAGCAGTTCTTC. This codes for CASSVDRGAIEQFF.

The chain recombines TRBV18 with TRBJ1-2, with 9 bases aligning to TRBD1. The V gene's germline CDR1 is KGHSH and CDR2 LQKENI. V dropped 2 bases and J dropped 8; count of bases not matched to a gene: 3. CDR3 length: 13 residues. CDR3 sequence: CASSPRTGEGYTF. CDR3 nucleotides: TGTGCCAGCTCACCAAGGACAGGGGAGGGCTACACCTTC.

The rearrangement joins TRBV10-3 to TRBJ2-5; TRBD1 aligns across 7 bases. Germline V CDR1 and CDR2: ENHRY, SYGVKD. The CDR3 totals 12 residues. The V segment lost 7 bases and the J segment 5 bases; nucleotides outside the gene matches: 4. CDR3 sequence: CAIKDREETQYF. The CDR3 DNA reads TGTGCCATCAAAGACAGGGAGGAGACCCAGTACTTC.

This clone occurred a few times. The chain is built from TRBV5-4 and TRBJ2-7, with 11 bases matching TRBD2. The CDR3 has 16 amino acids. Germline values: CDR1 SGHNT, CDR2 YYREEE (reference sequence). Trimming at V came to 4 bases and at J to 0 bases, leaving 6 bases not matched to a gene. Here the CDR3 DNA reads TGTGCCAGCAGCCACCTACTAGCGGGGGACTCCTACGAGCAGTACTTC. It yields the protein CASSHLLAGDSYEQYF.

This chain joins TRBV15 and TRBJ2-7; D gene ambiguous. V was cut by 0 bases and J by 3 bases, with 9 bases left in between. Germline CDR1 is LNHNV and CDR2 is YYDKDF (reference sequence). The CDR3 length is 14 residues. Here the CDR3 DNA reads TGTGCCACCAGCAGAGAAACCCCCGGCTACGAGCAGTACTTC. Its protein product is CATSRETPGYEQYF.

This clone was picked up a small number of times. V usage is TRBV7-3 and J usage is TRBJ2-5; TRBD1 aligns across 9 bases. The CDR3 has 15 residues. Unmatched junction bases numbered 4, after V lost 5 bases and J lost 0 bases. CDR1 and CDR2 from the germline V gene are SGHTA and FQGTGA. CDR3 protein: CASSLGTGYQETQYF. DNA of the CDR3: TGTGCCAGCAGCCTTGGGACAGGGTACCAAGAGACCCAGTACTTC.

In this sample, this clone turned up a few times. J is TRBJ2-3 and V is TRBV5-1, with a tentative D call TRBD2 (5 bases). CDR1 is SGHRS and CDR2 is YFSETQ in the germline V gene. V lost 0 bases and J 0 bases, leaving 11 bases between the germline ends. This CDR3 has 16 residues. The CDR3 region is CASSLGPRGSTDTQYF. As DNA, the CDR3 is TGCGCCAGCAGCTTGGGTCCCCGGGGTAGCACAGATACGCAGTATTTT.